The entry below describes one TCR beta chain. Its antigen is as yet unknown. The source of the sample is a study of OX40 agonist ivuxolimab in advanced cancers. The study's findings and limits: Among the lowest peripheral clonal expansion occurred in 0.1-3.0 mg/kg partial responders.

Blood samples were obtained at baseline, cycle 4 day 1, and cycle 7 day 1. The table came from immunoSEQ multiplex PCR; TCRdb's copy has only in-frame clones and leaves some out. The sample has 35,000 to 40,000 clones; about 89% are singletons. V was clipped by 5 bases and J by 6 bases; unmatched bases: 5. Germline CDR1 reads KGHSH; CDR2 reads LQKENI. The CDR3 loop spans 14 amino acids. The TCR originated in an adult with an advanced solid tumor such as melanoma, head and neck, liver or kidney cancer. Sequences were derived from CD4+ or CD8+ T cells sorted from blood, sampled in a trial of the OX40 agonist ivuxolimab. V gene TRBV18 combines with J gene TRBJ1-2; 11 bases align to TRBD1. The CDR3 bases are TGTGCCAGCTCATCGCGGGACAGGGGGAATGGCTACACCTTC. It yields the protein CASSSRDRGNGYTF. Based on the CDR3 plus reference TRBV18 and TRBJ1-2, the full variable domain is NAGVMQNPRHLVRRRGQEARLRCSPMKGHSHVYWYRQLPEEGLKFMVYLQKENIIDESGMPKERFSAEFPKEGPSILRIQQVVRGDSAAYFCASSSRDRGNGYTFGSGTRLTVV.